The present T cell receptor (beta chain) was sequenced within a study of breast tumors, draining lymph nodes, adjacent tissues. Study-level results: Data fit most tumor T cells coming from lymph node, expanding in tumor. Compared with lymph nodes, tumors were less diverse; compared with nontumor tissue, more. The lymph node origin of tumor T cells was framed as consistent with a hypothesis, not demonstrated.

TCRdb used MiXCR to reprocess the multiplex PCR reads, holding one entry per CDR3 protein. The sample records approximately 89,000 distinct CDR3 sequences, about 27% being singletons. The V gene's germline CDR1 is DFQATT and CDR2 SNEGSKA (reference sequence). V was clipped by 6 bases and J by 7 bases; unmatched bases: 23. This CDR3 has 17 amino acids. The lymph nodes were axillary draining lymph nodes from breast cancer patients. Points on this clonotype: Its target is unknown.

Sequenced sample: axillary lymph node tissue. The TCR was taken from a female donor with breast cancer. Some clones in this sample may be carry-over from other donors' samples. The V call is TRBV20-1, the J call TRBJ1-2; 7 nucleotides align to TRBD1. The CDR3 loop is CSAELTGTGIGGGGYTF. The CDR3 DNA reads TGCAGTGCCGAACTGACAGGGACGGGAATTGGCGGGGGTGGCTACACCTTC.